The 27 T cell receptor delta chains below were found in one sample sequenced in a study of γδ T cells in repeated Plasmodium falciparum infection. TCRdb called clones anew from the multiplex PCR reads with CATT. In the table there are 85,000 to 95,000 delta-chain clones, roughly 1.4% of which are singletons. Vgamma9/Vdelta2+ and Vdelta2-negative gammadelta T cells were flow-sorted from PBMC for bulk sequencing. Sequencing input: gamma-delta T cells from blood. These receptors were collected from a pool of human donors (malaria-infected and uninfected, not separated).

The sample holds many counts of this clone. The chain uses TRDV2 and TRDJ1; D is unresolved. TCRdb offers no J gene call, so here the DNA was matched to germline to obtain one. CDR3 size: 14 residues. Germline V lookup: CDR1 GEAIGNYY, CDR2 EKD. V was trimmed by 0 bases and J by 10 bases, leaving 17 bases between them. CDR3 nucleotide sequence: TGTGCCTGTGACACCTTTCTCCCGAATACTACACTCATCTTT. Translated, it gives CACDTFLPNTTLIF.

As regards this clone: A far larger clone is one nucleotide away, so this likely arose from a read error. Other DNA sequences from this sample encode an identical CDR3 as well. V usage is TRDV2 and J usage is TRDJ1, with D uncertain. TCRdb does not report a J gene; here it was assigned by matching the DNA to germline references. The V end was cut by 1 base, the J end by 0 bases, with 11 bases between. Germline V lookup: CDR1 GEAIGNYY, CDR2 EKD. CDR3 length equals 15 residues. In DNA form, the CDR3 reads TGTGCCTGTGACACTGAGGTTCCGTACACCGATAAACTCATCTTT. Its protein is CACDTEVPYTDKLIF.

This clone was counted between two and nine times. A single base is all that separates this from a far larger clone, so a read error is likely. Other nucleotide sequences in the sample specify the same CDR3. The CDR3 here is CARTSPSLPYLLYWGINKLIF. DNA for the CDR3: TGTGCCCGAACCTCGCCAAGCCTTCCTTATCTACTGTACTGGGGGATCAATAAGCTCATCTTT. No call exists for the J gene, whereas the V gene is TRDV3; TRDD3 is taken as the D call from the table, unchecked against the DNA. Germline V gives CDR1 TVYSNPD, CDR2 GDNSRS (reference sequence). CDR3 size: 21 residues.

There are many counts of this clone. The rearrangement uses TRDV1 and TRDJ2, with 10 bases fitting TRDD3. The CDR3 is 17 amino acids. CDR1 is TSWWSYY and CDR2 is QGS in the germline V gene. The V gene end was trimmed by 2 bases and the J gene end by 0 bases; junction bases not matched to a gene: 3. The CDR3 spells CALGEWWGIPLTAQLFF. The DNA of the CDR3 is TGTGCTCTTGGGGAATGGTGGGGGATACCTTTGACAGCACAACTCTTCTTT.

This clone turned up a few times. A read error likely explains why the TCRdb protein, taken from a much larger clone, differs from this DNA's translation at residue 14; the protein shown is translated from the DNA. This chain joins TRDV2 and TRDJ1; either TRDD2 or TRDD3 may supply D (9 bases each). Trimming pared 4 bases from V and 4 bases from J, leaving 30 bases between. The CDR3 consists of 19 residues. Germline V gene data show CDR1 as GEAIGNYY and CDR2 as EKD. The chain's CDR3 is CACEGLPTGGYKDGDKLIF. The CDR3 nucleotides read TGTGCCTGTGAAGGCCTTCCTACCGGGGGATACAAGGACGGCGATAAACTCATCTTT.

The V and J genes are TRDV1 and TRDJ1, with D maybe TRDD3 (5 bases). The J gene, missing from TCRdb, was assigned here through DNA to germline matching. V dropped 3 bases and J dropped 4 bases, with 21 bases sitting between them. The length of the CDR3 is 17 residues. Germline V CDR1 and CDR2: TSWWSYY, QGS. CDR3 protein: CALGEKEWGPHIDKLIF. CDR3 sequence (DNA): TGTGCTCTTGGGGAGAAGGAGTGGGGACCCCACATCGATAAACTCATCTTT.

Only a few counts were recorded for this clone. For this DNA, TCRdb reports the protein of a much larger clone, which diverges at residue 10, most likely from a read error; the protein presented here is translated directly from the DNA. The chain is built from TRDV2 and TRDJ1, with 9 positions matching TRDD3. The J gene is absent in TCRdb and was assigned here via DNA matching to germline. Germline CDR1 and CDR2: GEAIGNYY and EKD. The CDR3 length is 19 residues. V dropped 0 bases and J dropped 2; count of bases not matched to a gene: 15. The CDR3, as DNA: TGTGCCTGTGACACCGACTGGGGGACCCGCGGAAAGAGGACCGATAAACTCATCTTT. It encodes CACDTDWGTRGKRTDKLIF.

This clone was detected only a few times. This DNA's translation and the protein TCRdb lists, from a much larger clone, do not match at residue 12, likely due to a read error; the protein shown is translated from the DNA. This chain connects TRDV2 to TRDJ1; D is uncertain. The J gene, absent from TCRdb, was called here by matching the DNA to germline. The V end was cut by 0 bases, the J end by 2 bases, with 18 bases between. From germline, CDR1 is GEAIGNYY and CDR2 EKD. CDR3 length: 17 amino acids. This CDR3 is CACDTVGGNAGTDKLIF. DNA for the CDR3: TGTGCCTGTGACACCGTAGGTGGAAACGCTGGTACCGATAAACTCATCTTT.

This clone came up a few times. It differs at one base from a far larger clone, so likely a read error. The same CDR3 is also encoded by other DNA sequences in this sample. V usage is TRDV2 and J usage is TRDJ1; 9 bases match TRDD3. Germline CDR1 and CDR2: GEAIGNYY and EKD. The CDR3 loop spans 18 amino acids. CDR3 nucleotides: TGTGCCTGTGACACCGTGGGGACTGGGGGACCAAACACCGATAAGCTCATCTTT. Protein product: CACDTVGTGGPNTDKLIF.

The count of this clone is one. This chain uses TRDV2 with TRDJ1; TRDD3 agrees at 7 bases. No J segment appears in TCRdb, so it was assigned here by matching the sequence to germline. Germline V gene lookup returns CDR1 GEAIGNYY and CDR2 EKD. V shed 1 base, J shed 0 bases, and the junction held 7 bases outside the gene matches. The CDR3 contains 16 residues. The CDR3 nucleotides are TGTGCCTGTGACACATTGCGTGGGGGACACACCGATAAACTCATCTTT. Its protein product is CACDTLRGGHTDKLIF.

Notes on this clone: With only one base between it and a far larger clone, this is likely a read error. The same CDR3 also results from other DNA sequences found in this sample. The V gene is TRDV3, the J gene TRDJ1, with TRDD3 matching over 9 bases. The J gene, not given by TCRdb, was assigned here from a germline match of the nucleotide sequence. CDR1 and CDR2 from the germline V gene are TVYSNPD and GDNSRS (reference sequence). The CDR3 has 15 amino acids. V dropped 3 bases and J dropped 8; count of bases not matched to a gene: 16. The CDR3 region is CAFVAQGGYRDKLIF. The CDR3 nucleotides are TGTGCCTTCGTAGCCCAGGGGGGATACCGCGACAAACTCATCTTT.

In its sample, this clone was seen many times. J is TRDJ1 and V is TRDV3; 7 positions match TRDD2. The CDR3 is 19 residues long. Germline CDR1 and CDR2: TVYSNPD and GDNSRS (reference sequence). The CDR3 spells CASIKASLFLLPYTDKLIF. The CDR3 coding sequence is TGTGCATCGATTAAGGCCTCCTTATTCCTACTCCCGTACACCGATAAACTCATCTTT.

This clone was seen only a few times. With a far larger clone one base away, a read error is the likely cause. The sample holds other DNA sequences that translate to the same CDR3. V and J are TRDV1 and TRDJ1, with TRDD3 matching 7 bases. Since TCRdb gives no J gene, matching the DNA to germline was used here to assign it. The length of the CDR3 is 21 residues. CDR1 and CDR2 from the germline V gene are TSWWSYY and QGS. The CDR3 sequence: CALGETKPPRYWGCATDKLIF. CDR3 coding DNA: TGCGCTCTTGGGGAAACCAAACCACCCCGGTACTGGGGATGCGCCACCGATAAACTCATCTTT.

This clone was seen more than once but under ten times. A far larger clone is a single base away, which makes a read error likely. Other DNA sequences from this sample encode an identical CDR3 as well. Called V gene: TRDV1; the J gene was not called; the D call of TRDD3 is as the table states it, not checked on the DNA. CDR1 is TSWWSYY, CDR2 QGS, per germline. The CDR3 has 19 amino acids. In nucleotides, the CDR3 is TGTGCTCTTGTGGAACTCAGGTCTCCCTTACTGGGGGATCCCCATAAACTTATCTTT. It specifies CALVELRSPLLGDPHKLIF.

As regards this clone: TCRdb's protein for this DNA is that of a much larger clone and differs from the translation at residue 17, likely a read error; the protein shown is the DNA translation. In nucleotides, the CDR3 is TGTGCTCTTGGGGAATATACTACGTACTGGGGGATACCCACCGATAAACCCATCTTT. As protein: CALGEYTTYWGIPTDKPIF. The V gene reported is TRDV1; the J gene is uncalled; TRDD3 is the table's D call and was not checked against the DNA. The CDR3 is 19 residues long. Germline V gene data show CDR1 as TSWWSYY and CDR2 as QGS.

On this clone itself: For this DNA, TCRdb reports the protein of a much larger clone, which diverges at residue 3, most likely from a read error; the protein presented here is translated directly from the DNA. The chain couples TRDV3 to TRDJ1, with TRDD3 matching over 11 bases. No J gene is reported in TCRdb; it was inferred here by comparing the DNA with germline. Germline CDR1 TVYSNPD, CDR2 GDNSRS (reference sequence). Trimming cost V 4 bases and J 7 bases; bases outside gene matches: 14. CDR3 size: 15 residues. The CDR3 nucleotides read TGTGCCTCTAACTTCAACTGGGGGATAAAAAGTAAACTCATCTTT. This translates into CASNFNWGIKSKLIF.

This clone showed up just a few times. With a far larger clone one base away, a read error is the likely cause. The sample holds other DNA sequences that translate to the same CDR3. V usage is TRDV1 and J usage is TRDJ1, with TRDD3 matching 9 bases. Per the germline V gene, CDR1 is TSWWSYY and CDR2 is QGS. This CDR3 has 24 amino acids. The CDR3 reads CALGELFHHRTKESWGIPTDKLIF. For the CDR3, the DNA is TGCGCTCTTGGGGAACTATTCCACCATCGCACTAAAGAATCCTGGGGGATCCCAACCGATAAACTCATCTTT.

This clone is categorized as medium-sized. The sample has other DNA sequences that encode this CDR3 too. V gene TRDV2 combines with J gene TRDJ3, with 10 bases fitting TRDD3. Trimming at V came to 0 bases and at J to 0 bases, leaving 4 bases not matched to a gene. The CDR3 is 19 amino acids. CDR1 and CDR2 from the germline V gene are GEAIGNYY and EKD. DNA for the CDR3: TGTGCCTGTGACACCGTCTGGGGGATAAGCTCCTGGGACACCCGACAGATGTTTTTC. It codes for CACDTVWGISSWDTRQMFF.

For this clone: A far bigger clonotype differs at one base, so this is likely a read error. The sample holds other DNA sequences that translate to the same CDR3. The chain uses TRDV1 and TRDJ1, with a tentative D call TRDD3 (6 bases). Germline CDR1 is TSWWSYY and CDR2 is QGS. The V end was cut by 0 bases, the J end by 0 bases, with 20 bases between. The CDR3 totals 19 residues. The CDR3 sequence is CALGELGWGIPSYTDKLIF. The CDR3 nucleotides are TGTGCTCTTGGGGAACTAGGCTGGGGTATACCCTCATACACCGATAAACTCATCTTT.

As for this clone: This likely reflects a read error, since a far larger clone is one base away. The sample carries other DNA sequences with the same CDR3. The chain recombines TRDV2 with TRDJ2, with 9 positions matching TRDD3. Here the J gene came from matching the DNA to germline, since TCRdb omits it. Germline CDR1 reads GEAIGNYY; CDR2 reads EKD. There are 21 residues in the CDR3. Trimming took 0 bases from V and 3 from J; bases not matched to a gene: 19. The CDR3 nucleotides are TGTGCCTGTGACACCTTCCTTGACTGGGGGACAAGGGCCTATCTGACAGCACAACTCTTCTTT. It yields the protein CACDTFLDWGTRAYLTAQLFF.

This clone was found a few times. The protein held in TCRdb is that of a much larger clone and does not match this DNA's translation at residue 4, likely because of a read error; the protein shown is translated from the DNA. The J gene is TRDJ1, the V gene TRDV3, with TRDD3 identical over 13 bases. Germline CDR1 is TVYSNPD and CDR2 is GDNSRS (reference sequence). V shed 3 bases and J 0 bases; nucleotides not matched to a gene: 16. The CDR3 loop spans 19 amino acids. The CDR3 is CAFPKPYWGIRLDTDKLIF. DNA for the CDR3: TGTGCCTTCCCTAAACCGTACTGGGGGATACGATTGGACACCGATAAACTCATCTTT.

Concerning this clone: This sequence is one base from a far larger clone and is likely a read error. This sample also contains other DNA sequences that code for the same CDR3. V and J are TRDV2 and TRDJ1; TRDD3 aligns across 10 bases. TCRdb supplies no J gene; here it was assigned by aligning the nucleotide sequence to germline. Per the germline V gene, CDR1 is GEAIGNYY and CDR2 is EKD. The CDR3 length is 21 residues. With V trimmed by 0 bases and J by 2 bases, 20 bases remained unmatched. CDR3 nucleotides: TGTGCCTGTGACACCGTGAAGGCTAGTCCTGGGGGATATAAAGAAACCGATAAACTCATCTTT. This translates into CACDTVKASPGGYKETDKLIF.

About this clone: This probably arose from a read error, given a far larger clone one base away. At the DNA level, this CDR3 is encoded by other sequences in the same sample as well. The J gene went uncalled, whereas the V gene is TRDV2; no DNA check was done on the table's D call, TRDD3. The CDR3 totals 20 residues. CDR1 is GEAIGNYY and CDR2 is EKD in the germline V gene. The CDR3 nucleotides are TGTGCCTGTGACACCATACGGGTTATGGGGGATGCAATTTACACCGATAAACTCATTTTT. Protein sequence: CACDTIRVMGDAIYTDKLIF.

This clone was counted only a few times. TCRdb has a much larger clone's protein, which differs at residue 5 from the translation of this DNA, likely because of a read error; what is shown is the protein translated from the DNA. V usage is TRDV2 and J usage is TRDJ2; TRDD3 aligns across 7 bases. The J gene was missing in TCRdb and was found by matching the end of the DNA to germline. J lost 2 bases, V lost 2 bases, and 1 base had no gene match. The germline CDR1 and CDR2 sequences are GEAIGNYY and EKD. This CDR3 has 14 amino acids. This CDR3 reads CACDIGGLTAQLFF. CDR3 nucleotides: TGTGCCTGTGACATTGGGGGATTGACAGCACAACTCTTCTTT.

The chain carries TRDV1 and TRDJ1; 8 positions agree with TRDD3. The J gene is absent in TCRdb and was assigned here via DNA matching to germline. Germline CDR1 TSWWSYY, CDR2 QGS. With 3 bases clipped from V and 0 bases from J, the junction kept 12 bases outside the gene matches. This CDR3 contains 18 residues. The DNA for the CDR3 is TGTGCTCTTGGGGATCGGGAGGGACTGGGGGTTAACACCGATAAACTCATCTTT. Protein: CALGDREGLGVNTDKLIF.

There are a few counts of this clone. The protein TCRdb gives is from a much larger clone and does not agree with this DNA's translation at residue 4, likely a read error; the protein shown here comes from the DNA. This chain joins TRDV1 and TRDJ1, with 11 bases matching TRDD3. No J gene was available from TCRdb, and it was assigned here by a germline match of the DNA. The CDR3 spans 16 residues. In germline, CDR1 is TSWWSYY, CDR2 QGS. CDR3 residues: CALEELSFWGIQKLIF. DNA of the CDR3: TGTGCTCTTGAGGAACTCTCCTTCTGGGGGATACAAAAACTCATCTTT.

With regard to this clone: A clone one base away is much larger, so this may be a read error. In nucleotides, the CDR3 is TGTGCTCTTGGGGAACGACCCACTCCATTCCGGGATAAACTCATCTTT. Translating gives CALGERPTPFRDKLIF. The rearrangement joins TRDV1 to TRDJ1; D gene uncertain. The J gene is absent in TCRdb and was assigned here via DNA matching to germline. The length of the CDR3 is 16 residues. Germline CDR1 is TSWWSYY and CDR2 is QGS. V was clipped by 1 base and J by 5 bases, with 17 bases between them.